Shown below are 10 T cell receptor beta chains from a single sample sequenced in a study of blood T cell repertoires in COVID-19. TCRdb's table, derived via immunoSEQ multiplex PCR, lists solely in-frame clones and lacks some. The sample comprises about 70,000 clones, about 90% of which are singletons, and approximately 12% rests with the top ten. The specimen sequenced was peripheral blood. The source is a human donor in a cohort sampled during active COVID-19.

The rearrangement uses TRBV18 and TRBJ1-2, with D tentatively TRBD1 (5 bases). The germline gives CDR1 KGHSH, CDR2 LQKENI. CDR3 length equals 15 residues. V lost 1 base and J 3 bases, leaving 12 bases between the germline ends. CDR3 amino acids: CASSPQGPPHYGYTF. CDR3 coding DNA: TGTGCCAGCTCACCACAGGGGCCGCCTCACTATGGCTACACCTTC. Supplemented by reference TRBV18 and TRBJ1-2, the full variable domain reads NAGVMQNPRHLVRRRGQEARLRCSPMKGHSHVYWYRQLPEEGLKFMVYLQKENIIDESGMPKERFSAEFPKEGPSILRIQQVVRGDSAAYFCASSPQGPPHYGYTFGSGTRLTVV.

The chain employs TRBV20-1 and TRBJ2-1; maybe TRBD1 (5 bases). CDR1 is DFQATT and CDR2 is SNEGSKA in the germline V gene (reference sequence). The length of the CDR3 is 11 residues. The CDR3 DNA sequence: TGCAGGGACGACAGCAACAATGAGCAGTTCTTC. Amino acids: CRDDSNNEQFF.

The rearrangement uses TRBV7-9 and TRBJ2-1, with 14 bases matching TRBD2. Germline V gene data show CDR1 as SEHNR and CDR2 as FQNEAQ (reference sequence). CDR3 length: 14 residues. Germline trimming cut 5 bases from V and 15 bases from J; bases unmatched to any gene: 9. CDR3 sequence reads: CASSLPGLAGDRFF. The CDR3 nucleotides read TGTGCCAGCAGCCTACCGGGACTAGCGGGGGACCGGTTCTTC. The complete variable domain, with remaining parts taken from reference TRBV7-9 and TRBJ2-1, reads DTGVSQNPRHKITKRGQNVTFRCDPISEHNRLYWYRQTLGQGPEFLTYFQNEAQLEKSRLLSDRFSAERPKGSFSTLEIQRTEQGDSAMYLCASSLPGLAGDRFFGPGTRLTVL.

The J gene is TRBJ2-2, the V gene TRBV5-4, with TRBD2 matching 9 bases. The CDR3 length is 16 residues. Losses at the gene ends were 0 bases for V and 0 bases for J; bases not matched to a gene: 0. Germline V gene sequence: CDR1 SGHNT, CDR2 YYREEE (reference sequence). CDR3 bases: TGTGCCAGCAGCTTGGTAGCGGGGGCGAACACCGGGGAGCTGTTTTTT. Residues: CASSLVAGANTGELFF. Using reference TRBV5-4 and TRBJ2-2 for the parts outside the CDR3, the full variable domain is ETGVTQSPTHLIKTRGQQVTLRCSSQSGHNTVSWYQQALGQGPQFIFQYYREEENGRGNFPPRFSGLQFPNYSSELNVNALELDDSALYLCASSLVAGANTGELFFGEGSRLTVL.

This chain joins TRBV6-5 and TRBJ2-1; 8 nucleotides match TRBD1. The CDR3 has 14 residues. The junction had 4 bases not matched to a gene; V was cut back by 0 bases and J by 9 bases. In germline, CDR1 is MNHEY, CDR2 SVGAGI. For the CDR3, the DNA is TGTGCCAGCAGTTACTCGGCAGGGGGCACTGAGCAGTTCTTC. Protein: CASSYSAGGTEQFF.

The chain joins TRBV24-1 to TRBJ2-5, with D perhaps matching TRBD1 (6 bases). Germline values: CDR1 KGHDR, CDR2 SFDVKD. The V end lost 1 base, the J end lost 2 bases, and 13 bases lay between the germline ends. The CDR3 is made up of 16 amino acids. The CDR3 sequence is CATSDFSTGSQETQYF. The CDR3 DNA reads as TGTGCCACCAGTGATTTTTCGACAGGTTCACAAGAGACCCAGTACTTC.

The genes are TRBV30 and TRBJ2-3; maybe TRBD1 (6 bases). V lost 6 bases, J lost 0 bases, and 7 bases lay in between. Germline CDR1 reads GTSNPN; CDR2 reads SVGIG (reference sequence). The CDR3 totals 12 residues. The CDR3 coding sequence is TGTGCCTGCAGGGGAAGCACAGATACGCAGTATTTT. Encoded protein: CACRGSTDTQYF.

The rearrangement uses TRBV5-4 and TRBJ2-5, with 8 bases lining up with TRBD1. This CDR3 comprises 15 residues. V trimming: 0 bases; J trimming: 5 bases; junction bases outside the gene matches: 6. Germline V gives CDR1 SGHNT, CDR2 YYREEE (reference sequence). CDR3 amino acids: CASSLEVRGQETQYF. CDR3 nucleotides: TGTGCCAGCAGCTTGGAGGTCAGGGGGCAGGAGACCCAGTACTTC. The full variable domain, in which reference TRBV5-4 and TRBJ2-5 provide the parts outside the CDR3, is ETGVTQSPTHLIKTRGQQVTLRCSSQSGHNTVSWYQQALGQGPQFIFQYYREEENGRGNFPPRFSGLQFPNYSSELNVNALELDDSALYLCASSLEVRGQETQYFGPGTRLLVL.

This clone was observed a single time. The V gene is TRBV6-5, the J gene TRBJ1-3; possibly TRBD1 for D (5 bases). Germline CDR1 and CDR2: MNHEY and SVGAGI. Trimming pared 6 bases from V and 0 bases from J, leaving 6 bases between. The CDR3 is made up of 13 amino acids. In nucleotides, the CDR3 is TGTGCCAGCAGACAGGTCTCTGGAAACACCATATATTTT. As protein: CASRQVSGNTIYF.

The chain is built from TRBV7-9 and TRBJ1-2, with D perhaps matching TRBD1 (5 bases). The CDR3 is 15 residues long. Germline V gene lookup returns CDR1 SEHNR and CDR2 FQNEAQ (reference sequence). Trimming shortened V by 2 bases and J by 3 bases, and 13 bases separated the two germline ends. CDR3 nucleotide sequence: TGTGCCAGCAGCTTATTAGGCCAGGGCGACTATGGCTACACCTTC. Translation: CASSLLGQGDYGYTF.